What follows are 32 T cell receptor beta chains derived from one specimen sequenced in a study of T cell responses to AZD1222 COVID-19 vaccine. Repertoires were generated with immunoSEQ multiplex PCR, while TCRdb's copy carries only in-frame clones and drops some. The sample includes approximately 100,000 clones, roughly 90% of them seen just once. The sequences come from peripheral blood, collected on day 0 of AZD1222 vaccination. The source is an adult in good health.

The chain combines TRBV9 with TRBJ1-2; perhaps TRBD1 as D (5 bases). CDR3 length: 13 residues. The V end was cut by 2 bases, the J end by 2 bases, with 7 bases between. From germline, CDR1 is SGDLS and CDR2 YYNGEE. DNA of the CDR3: TGTGCCAGCAGCGTCTCAGGGAACTATGGCTACACCTTC. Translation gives CASSVSGNYGYTF.

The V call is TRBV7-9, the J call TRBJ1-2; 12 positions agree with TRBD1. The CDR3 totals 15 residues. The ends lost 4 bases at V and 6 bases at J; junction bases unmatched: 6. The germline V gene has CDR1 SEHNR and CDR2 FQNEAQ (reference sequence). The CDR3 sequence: CASSSRDRGLDGYTF. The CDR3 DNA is TGTGCCAGCAGCTCCAGGGACAGGGGGCTTGATGGCTACACCTTC. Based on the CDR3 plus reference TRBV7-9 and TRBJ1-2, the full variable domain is DTGVSQNPRHKITKRGQNVTFRCDPISEHNRLYWYRQTLGQGPEFLTYFQNEAQLEKSRLLSDRFSAERPKGSFSTLEIQRTEQGDSAMYLCASSSRDRGLDGYTFGSGTRLTVV.

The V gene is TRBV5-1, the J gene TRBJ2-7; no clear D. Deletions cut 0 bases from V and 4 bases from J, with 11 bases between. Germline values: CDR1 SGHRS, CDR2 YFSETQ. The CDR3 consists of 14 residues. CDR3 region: CASSLENQVYEQYF. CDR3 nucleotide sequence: TGCGCCAGCAGCTTGGAGAACCAGGTTTACGAGCAGTACTTC.

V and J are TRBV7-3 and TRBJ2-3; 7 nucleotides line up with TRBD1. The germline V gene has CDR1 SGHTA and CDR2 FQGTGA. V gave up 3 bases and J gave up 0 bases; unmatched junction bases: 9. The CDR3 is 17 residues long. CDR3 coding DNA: TGTGCCAGCAGCTTTCCCGAGGGACAGCAAAGCACAGATACGCAGTATTTT. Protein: CASSFPEGQQSTDTQYF.

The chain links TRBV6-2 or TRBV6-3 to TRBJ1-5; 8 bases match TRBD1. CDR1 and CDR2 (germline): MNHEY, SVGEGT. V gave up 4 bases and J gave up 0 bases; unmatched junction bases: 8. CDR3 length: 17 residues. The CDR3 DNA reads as TGTGCCAGCAGTTCGGACAGGGCCGGTTTTAGCAATCAGCCCCAGCATTTT. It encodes CASSSDRAGFSNQPQHF.

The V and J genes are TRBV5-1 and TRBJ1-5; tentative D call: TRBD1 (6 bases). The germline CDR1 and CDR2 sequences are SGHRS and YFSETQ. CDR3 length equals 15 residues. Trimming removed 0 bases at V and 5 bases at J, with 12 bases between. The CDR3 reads CASSLVGGPDQPQHF. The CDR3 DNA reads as TGCGCCAGCAGCTTGGTAGGGGGACCGGATCAGCCCCAGCATTTT.

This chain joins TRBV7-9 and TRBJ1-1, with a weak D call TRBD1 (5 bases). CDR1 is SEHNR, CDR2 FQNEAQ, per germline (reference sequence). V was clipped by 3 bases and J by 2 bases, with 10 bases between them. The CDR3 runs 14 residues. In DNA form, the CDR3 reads TGTGCCAGCAGCTTTAAGAGGGGCAACACTGAAGCTTTCTTT. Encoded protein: CASSFKRGNTEAFF.

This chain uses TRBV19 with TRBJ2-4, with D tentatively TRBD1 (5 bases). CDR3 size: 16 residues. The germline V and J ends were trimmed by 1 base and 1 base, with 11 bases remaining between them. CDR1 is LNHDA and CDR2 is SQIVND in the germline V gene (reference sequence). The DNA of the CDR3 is TGTGCCAGTAGTATAGGAAGGGGTGGTGCCAAAAACATTCAGTACTTC. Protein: CASSIGRGGAKNIQYF.

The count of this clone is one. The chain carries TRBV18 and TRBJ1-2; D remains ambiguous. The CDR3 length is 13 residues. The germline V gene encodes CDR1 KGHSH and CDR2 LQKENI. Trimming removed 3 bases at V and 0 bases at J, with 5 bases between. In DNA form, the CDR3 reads TGTGCCAGCTCACCTAACGCTAACTATGGCTACACCTTC. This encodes CASSPNANYGYTF.

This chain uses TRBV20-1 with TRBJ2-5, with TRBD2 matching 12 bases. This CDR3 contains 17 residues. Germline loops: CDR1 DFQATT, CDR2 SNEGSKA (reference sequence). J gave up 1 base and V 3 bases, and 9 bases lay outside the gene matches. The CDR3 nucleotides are TGCAGTGCTAGTTTCTCATCGACTAGCGGGGGCCAAGAGACCCAGTACTTC. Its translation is CSASFSSTSGGQETQYF.

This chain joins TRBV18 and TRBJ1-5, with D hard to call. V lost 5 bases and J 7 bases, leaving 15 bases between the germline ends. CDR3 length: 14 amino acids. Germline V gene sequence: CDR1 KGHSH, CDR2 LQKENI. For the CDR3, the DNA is TGTGCCAGCTCAACTGAACCAGTGATACAGCCCCAGCATTTT. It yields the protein CASSTEPVIQPQHF.

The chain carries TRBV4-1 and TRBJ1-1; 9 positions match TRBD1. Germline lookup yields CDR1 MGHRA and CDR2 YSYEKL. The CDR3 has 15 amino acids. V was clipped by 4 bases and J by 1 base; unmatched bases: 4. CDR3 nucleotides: TGCGCCAGCAGCCCCGCGGGACAGGGGAACACTGAAGCTTTCTTT. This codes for CASSPAGQGNTEAFF.

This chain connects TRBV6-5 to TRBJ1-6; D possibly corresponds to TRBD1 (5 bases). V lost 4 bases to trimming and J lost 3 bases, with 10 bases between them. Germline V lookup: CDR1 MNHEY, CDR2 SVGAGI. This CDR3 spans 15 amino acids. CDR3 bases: TGTGCCAGCAGTTGGGGGAGTGACTATAATTCACCCCTCCACTTT. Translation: CASSWGSDYNSPLHF.

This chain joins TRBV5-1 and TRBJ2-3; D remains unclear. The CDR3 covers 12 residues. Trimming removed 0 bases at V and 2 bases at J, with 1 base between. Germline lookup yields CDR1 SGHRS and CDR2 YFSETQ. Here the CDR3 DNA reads TGCGCCAGCAGCTTGGCCACAGATACGCAGTATTTT. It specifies CASSLATDTQYF. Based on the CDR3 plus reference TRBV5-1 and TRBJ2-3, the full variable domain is KAGVTQTPRYLIKTRGQQVTLSCSPISGHRSVSWYQQTPGQGLQFLFEYFSETQRNKGNFPGRFSGRQFSNSRSEMNVSTLELGDSALYLCASSLATDTQYFGPGTRLTVL.

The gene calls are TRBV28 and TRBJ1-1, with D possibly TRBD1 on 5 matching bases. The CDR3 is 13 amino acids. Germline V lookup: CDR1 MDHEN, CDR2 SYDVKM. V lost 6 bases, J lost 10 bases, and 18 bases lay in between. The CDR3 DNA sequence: TGTGCCAGCAGGCATGGGGGGATCGGCGCAGCTTTCTTT. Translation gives CASRHGGIGAAFF.

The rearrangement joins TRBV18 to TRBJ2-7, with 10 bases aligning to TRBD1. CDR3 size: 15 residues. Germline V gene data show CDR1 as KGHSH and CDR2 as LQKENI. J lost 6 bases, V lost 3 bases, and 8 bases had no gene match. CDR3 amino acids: CASSPLGTGDAEQYF. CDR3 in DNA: TGTGCCAGCTCACCGTTGGGGACAGGGGATGCCGAGCAGTACTTC. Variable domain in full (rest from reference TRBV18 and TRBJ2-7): NAGVMQNPRHLVRRRGQEARLRCSPMKGHSHVYWYRQLPEEGLKFMVYLQKENIIDESGMPKERFSAEFPKEGPSILRIQQVVRGDSAAYFCASSPLGTGDAEQYFGPGTRLTVT.

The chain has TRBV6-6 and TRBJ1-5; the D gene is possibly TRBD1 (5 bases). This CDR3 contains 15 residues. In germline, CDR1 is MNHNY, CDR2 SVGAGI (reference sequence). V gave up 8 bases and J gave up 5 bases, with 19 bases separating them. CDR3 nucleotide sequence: TGTGCCAGCTTTAAAGCGGGGCGGTCTGATCAGCCCCAGCATTTT. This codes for CASFKAGRSDQPQHF.

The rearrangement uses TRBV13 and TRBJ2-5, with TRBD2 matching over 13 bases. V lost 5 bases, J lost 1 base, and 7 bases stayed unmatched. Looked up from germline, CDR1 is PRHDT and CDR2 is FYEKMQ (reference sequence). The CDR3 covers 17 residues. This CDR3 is CASSGGTSGETQETQYF. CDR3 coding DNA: TGTGCCAGCAGCGGAGGGACTAGCGGGGAGACCCAAGAGACCCAGTACTTC.

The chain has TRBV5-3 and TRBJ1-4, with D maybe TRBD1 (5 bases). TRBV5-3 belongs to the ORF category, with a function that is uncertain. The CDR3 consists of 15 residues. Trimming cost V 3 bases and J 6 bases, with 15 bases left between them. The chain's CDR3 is CARSSSGRDDEKLFF. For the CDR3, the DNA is TGTGCCAGAAGCTCGTCAGGGAGAGACGATGAAAAACTGTTTTTT.

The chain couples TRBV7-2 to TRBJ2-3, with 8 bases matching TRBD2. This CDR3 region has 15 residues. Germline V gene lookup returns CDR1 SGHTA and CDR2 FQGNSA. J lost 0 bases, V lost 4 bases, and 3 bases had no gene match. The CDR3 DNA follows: TGTGCCAGCAGCTACGGGGGGGGCAGCACAGATACGCAGTATTTT. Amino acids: CASSYGGGSTDTQYF.

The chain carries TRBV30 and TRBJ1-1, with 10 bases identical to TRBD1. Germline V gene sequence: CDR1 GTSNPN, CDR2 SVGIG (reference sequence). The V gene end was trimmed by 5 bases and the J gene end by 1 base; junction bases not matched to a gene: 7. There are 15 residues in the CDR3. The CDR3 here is CAWWGQGKTNTEAFF. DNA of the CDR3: TGTGCCTGGTGGGGACAGGGGAAAACGAACACTGAAGCTTTCTTT.

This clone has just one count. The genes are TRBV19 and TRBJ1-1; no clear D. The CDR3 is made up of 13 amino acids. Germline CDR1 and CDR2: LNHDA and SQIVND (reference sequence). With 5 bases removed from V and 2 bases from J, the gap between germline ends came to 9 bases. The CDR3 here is CASSLTYNTEAFF. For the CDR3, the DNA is TGTGCCAGTAGTTTAACATATAACACTGAAGCTTTCTTT.

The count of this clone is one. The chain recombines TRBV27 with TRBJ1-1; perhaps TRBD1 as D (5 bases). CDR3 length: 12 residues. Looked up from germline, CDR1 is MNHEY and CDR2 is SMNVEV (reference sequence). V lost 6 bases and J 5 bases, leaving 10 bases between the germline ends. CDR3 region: CASSGGRTEAFF. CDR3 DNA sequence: TGTGCCAGCAGCGGGGGGAGGACTGAAGCTTTCTTT.

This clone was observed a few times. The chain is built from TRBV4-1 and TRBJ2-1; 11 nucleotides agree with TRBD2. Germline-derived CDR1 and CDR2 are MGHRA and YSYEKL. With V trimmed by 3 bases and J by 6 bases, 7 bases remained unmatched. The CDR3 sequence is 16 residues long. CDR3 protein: CASSQATSGAGNEQFF. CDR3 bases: TGCGCCAGCAGCCAGGCGACTAGCGGGGCGGGCAATGAGCAGTTCTTC.

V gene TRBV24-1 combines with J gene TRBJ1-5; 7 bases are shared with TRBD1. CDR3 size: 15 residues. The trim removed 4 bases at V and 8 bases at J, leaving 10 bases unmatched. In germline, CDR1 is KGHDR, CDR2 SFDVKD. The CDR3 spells CATSDNRQGGKPQHF. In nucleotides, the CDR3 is TGTGCCACCAGTGACAACCGACAGGGTGGGAAGCCCCAGCATTTT.

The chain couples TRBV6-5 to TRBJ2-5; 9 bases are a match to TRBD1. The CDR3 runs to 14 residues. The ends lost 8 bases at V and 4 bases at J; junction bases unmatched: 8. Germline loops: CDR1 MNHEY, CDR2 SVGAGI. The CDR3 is CASGDRARVETQYF. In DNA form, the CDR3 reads TGTGCCAGCGGGGACAGGGCGCGGGTAGAGACCCAGTACTTC.

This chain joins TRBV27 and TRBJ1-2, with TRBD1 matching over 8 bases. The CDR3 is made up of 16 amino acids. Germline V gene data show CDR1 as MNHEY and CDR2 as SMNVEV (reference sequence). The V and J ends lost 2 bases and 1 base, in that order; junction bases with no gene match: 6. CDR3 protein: CASSLGGTGHNYGYTF. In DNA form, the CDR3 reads TGTGCCAGCAGTTTAGGCGGGACAGGCCATAACTATGGCTACACCTTC.

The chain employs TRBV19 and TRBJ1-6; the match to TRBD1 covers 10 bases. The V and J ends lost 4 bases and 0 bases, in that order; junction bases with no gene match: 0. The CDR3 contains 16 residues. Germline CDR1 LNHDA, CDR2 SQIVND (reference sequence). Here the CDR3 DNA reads TGTGCCAGTAGTAGGACAGGGGGCTCCTATAATTCACCCCTCCACTTT. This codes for CASSRTGGSYNSPLHF.

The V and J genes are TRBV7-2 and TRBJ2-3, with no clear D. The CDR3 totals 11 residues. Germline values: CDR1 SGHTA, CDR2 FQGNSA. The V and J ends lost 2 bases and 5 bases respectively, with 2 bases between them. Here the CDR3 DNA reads TGTGCCAGCAGCTTACGAGATACGCAGTATTTT. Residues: CASSLRDTQYF.

The CDR3 sequence is CASSYSTGAAGELFF. In DNA form, the CDR3 reads TGTGCCAGCAGTTACTCCACAGGGGCGGCCGGGGAGCTGTTTTTT. The V and J genes are TRBV6-5 and TRBJ2-2; TRBD1 agrees at 7 bases. The CDR3 length is 15 residues. The germline V gene has CDR1 MNHEY and CDR2 SVGAGI. The ends lost 0 bases at V and 6 bases at J; junction bases unmatched: 4.

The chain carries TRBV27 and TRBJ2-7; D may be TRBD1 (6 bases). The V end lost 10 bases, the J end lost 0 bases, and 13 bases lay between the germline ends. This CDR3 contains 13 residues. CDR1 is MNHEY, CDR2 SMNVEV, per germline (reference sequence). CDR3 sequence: CAIGRTASYEQYF. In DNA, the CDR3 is TGTGCCATCGGGCGGACAGCCTCCTACGAGCAGTACTTC.

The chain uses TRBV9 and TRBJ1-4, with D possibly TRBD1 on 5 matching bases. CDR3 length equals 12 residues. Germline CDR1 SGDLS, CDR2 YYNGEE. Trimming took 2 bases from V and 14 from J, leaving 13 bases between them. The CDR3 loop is CASSVALGGLFF. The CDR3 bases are TGTGCCAGCAGCGTCGCTCTTGGGGGGCTGTTTTTT.